This TCR beta chain was retrieved from a study of T cell repertoires in cytomegalovirus infection. Turning to the study itself: The public TCR beta signatures pointed to both CMV infection and matching HLA type. Study-wide results and caveats: The cumulative frequency of public TCR beta families identified carriers of CMV plus the relevant HLA. Across the ex vivo response, the dominant clonotypes were HLA-C-restricted CMV-specific TCR beta clonotypes.

This clonotype was detected only a few times. What it binds is unknown. The germline V gene has CDR1 LGHNA and CDR2 YNFKEQ. The ends lost 0 bases at V and 6 bases at J; junction bases unmatched: 25. This CDR3 has 22 amino acids. Each CDR3 protein gets one entry after TCRdb re-called the reads with MiXCR. The top ten hold about 24% of the sample, which has under 600,000 distinct CDR3 sequences, more than 15% seen once. The chain carries TRBV4-2 and TRBJ2-1, with TRBD2 identical over 8 bases. This TCR was recovered from a human donor in good health (CMV status not recorded). Some clones in this sample may be carry-over from other donors' samples. The sequencing input was CD8+ T cells from PBMCs. The CDR3 bases are TGTGCCAGCAGCCAAGACGAGGGGTTTTTTGTGGCGGGAGGTGGTTCAGGCAATGAGCAGTTCTTC. It translates to CASSQDEGFFVAGGGSGNEQFF.